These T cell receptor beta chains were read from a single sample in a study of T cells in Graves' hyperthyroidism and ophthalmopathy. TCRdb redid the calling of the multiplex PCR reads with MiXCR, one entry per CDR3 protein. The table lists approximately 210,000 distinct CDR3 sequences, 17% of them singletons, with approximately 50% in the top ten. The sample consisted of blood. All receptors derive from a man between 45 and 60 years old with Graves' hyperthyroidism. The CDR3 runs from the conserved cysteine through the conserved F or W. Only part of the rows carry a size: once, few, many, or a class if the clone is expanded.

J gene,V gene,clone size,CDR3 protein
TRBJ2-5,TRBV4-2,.,CASSQAGKQETQYF
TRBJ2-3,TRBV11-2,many,CASSSTSGIADTQYF
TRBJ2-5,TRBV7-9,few,CASSFRKGLAGIETQYF
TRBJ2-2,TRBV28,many,CASSSSPTGNTGELFF
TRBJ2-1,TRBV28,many,CAIGDGSYNEQFF
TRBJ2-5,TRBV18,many,CASSPPAGLGGTQYF
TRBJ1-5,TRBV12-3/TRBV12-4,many,CASSLQRRGHQPQHF
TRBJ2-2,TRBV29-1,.,CSVGVNTGELFF
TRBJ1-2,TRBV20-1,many,CSASRADKGYGYTF
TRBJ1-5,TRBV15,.,CATSRDSASNQPQHF
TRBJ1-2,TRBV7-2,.,CASSPRESLAITF
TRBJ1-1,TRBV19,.,CASSIGRSTEAFF
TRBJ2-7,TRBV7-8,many,CASSLAPGTTYEQYF
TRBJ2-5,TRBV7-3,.,CASSLMSGQQETQYF
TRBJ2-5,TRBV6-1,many,CASRSGAGETQYF
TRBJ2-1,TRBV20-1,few,CSARVALLYNEQFF
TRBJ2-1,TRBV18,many,CARRIPRASGGYNEQFF
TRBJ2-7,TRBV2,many,CASSDVYSEQYF
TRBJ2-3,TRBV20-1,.,CSARDRAYGGTDTQYF
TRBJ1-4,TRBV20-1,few,CSARDGGFNEKLFF
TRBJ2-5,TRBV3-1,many,CASSQDAGPGETQYF
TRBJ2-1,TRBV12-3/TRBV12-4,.,CASRNAGTRGEQFF
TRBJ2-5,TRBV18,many,CASSPSTTQETQYF
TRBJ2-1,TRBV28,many,CASSYGGSYNEQFF
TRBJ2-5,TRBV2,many,CASSEALDRAEYF
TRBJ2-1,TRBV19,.,CASTPGTQSYNEQFF
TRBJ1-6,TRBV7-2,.,CASSPGGLISPLHF
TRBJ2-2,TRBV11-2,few,CASRKVGRPNTGELFF
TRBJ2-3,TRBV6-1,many,CASSEALRASGSSDTQYF
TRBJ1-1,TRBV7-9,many,CASTLGRGRNTEAFF
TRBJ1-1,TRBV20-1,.,CSARDPQGTTEAFF
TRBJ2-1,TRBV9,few,CASSRGVAASRDNEQFF
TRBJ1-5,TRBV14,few,CASSPGDDQPQHF
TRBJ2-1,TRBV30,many,CAWSVLDEQFF
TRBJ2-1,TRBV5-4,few,CATGPGTSGQRGQFF
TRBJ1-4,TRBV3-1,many,CASSQAGGKFNEKLFF
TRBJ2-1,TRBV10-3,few,CAIRDAGLAGDSYNEQFF